The clone carrying this TCR beta chain was detected once. The data derive from a study of blood T cell repertoires in COVID-19. This table comes from immunoSEQ multiplex PCR, and its TCRdb copy is limited to in-frame clones, with some not included. This table holds approximately 190,000 clones, about 86% found once. V gave up 2 bases and J gave up 9 bases, with 20 bases separating them. The CDR3 totals 17 residues. Germline CDR1 and CDR2: MDHEN and SYDVKM. Sequencing input: peripheral blood. This chain connects TRBV28 to TRBJ1-6; no definite D call. This clonotype was sampled from a young man with active or convalescent COVID-19. Here the CDR3 reads CASSLTPRVERGSPLHF. In nucleotides, the CDR3 is TGTGCCAGCAGTTTAACCCCACGGGTTGAAAGAGGTTCACCCCTCCACTTT.